This T cell receptor (beta chain) appears in the sequencing data of a study of T cells expressing NK-cell markers. In the study overall: It was sorted CD3+CD56+NKG2C+, CD3+CD56+NKG2C- and CD3+CD56-NKG2C+ T cells that supplied the TCR beta repertoires.

Study findings and constraints: Dominant NKG2C+ clonotypes were found to form roughly 1.0-7.5% of CD8+ T cells in several donors.

As concerns this clonotype: Its antigen is as yet unknown.

Germline V gene data show CDR1 as MNHEY and CDR2 as SVGEGT. This CDR3 spans 12 amino acids. cDNA encoding TCR beta was synthesized via 5'RACE template switching incorporating UMIs. TCRdb reprocessed the 5' RACE reads, keeping one entry per CDR3 protein, no DNA. Reported are roughly 420,000 distinct CDR3 sequences; the ten largest clones contain 6% to 9.5%. The sample taken for sequencing was blood T cells: a sorted CD56 or NKG2C T cell subset, CD4+ or CD8+ T cells, or bulk PBMC T cells (not recorded which). This rearrangement joins TRBV6-2 or TRBV6-3 to TRBJ2-1. The TCR sequence derives from a woman between 18 and 69 years old in good health. The CDR3 spells CASRNWYNEQFF.